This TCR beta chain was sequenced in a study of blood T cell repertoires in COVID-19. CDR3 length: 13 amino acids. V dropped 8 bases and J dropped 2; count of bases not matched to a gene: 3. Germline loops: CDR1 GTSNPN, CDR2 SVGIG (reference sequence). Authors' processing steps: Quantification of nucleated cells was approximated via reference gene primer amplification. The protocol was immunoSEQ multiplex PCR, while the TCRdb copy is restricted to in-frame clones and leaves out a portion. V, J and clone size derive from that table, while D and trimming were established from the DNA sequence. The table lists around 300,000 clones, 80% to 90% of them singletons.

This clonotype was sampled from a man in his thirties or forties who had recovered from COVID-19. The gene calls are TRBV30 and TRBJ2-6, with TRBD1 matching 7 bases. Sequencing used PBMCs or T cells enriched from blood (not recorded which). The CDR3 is CALDRAGANVLTF. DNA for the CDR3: TGTGCCCTTGACAGGGCTGGGGCCAACGTCCTGACTTTC.